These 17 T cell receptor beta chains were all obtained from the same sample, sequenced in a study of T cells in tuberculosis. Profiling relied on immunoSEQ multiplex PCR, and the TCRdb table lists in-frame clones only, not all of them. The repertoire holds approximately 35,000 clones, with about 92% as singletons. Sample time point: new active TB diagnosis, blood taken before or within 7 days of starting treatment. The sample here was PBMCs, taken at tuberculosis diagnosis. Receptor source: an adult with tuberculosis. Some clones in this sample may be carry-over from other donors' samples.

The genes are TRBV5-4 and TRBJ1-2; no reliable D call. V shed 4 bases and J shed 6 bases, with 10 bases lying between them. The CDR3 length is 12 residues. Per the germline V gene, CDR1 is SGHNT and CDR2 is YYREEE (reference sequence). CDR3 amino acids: CASSLPGDGYTF. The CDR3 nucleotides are TGTGCCAGCAGCCTGCCGGGAGATGGCTACACCTTC.

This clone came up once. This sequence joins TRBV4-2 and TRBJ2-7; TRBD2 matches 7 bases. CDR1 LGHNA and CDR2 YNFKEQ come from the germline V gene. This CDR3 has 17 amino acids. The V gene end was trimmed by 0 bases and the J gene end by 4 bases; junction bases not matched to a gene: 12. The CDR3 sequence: CASSQERGVAGGYEQYF. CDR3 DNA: TGTGCCAGCAGCCAAGAAAGAGGGGTAGCGGGCGGTTACGAGCAGTACTTC.

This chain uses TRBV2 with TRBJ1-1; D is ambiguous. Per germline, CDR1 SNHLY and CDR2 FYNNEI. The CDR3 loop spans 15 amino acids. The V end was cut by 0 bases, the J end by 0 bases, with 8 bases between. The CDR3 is CASSEAYSMNTEAFF. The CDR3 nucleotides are TGTGCCAGCAGTGAAGCTTACAGCATGAACACTGAAGCTTTCTTT.

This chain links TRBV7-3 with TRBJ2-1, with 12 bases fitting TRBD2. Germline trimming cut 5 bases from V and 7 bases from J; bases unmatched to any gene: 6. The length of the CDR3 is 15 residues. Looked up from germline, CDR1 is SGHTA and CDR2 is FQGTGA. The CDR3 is CASSPALAGGNEQFF. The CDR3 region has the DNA TGTGCCAGCAGCCCCGCGCTAGCGGGAGGGAATGAGCAGTTCTTC. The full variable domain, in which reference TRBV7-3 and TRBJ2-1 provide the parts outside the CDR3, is GAGVSQTPSNKVTEKGKYVELRCDPISGHTALYWYRQSLGQGPEFLIYFQGTGAADDSGLPNDRFFAVRPEGSVSTLKIQRTERGDSAVYLCASSPALAGGNEQFFGPGTRLTVL.

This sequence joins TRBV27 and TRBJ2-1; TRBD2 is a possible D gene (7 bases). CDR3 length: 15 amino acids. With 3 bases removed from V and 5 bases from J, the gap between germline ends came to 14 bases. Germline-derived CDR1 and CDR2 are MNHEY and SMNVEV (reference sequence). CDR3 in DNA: TGTGCCAGCAGTTTCTTGGGGGGGGCGGACAATGAGCAGTTCTTC. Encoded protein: CASSFLGGADNEQFF.

CDR3 protein: CASSVRTGSSPLHF. CDR3 sequence (DNA): TGTGCCAGCAGCGTGCGGACAGGTAGTTCACCCCTCCACTTT. The chain links TRBV9 to TRBJ1-6; 7 bases are shared with TRBD1. Germline V CDR1 and CDR2: SGDLS, YYNGEE. Germline trimming cut 2 bases from V and 9 bases from J; bases unmatched to any gene: 5. The CDR3 is 14 residues long.

CDR3 sequence reads: CASSQDRGGSRQPQHF. The CDR3 DNA follows: TGTGCCAGCAGTCAAGACAGGGGGGGTTCGCGTCAGCCCCAGCATTTT. This sequence joins TRBV6-1 and TRBJ1-5; TRBD1 matches at 9 bases. The CDR3 runs 16 residues. Germline V gene data show CDR1 as MNHNS and CDR2 as SASEGT. Trimming cost V 5 bases and J 6 bases; bases outside gene matches: 11.

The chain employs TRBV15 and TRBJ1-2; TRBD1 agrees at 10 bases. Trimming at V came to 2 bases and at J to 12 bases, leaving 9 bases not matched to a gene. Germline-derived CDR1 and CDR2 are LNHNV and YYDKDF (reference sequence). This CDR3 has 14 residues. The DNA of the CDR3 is TGTGCCACCAGCAGATCGGCGACAGGGGGCGCGCACACCTTC. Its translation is CATSRSATGGAHTF.

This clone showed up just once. The DNA for the CDR3 is TGTGCCATCAGGGGGACAGATGAGCAGTTCTTC. Its translation: CAIRGTDEQFF. V and J are TRBV10-3 and TRBJ2-1; 7 nucleotides match TRBD1. This CDR3 is built from 11 residues. V was clipped by 6 bases and J by 8 bases; unmatched bases: 1. Germline V gene lookup returns CDR1 ENHRY and CDR2 SYGVKD.

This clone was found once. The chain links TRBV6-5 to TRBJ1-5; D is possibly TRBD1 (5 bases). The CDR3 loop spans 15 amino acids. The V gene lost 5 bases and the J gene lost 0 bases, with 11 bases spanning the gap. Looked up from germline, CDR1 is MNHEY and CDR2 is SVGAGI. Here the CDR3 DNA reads TGTGCCAGCAGTCGACCGACAGCTAGCAATCAGCCCCAGCATTTT. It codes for CASSRPTASNQPQHF.

The DNA of the CDR3 is TGTGCCAGCAGTTTAAGTCGAGCAGATACGCAGTATTTT. This encodes CASSLSRADTQYF. The chain recombines TRBV27 with TRBJ2-3; D not certain. Germline CDR1 reads MNHEY; CDR2 reads SMNVEV (reference sequence). This CDR3 region has 13 residues. With 2 bases removed from V and 4 bases from J, the gap between germline ends came to 7 bases.

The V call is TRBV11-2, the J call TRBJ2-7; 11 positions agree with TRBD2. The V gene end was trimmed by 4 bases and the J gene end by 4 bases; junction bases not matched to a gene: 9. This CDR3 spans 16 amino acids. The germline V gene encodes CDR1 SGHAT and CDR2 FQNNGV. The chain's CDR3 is CASSSLAGGLLYEQYF. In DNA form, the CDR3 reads TGTGCCAGCAGCTCTCTAGCGGGGGGCCTCTTGTACGAGCAGTACTTC. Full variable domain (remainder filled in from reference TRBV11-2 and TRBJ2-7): EAGVAQSPRYKIIEKRQSVAFWCNPISGHATLYWYQQILGQGPKLLIQFQNNGVVDDSQLPKDRFSAERLKGVDSTLKIQPAKLEDSAVYLCASSSLAGGLLYEQYFGPGTRLTVT.

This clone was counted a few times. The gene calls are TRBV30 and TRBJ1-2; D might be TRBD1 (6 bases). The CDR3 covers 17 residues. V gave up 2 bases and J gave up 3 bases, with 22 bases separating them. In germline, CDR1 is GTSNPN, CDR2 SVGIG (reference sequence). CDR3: CAWSIRSLRQADYGYTF. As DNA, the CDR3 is TGTGCCTGGAGTATCCGCTCTCTTCGACAGGCCGACTATGGCTACACCTTC.

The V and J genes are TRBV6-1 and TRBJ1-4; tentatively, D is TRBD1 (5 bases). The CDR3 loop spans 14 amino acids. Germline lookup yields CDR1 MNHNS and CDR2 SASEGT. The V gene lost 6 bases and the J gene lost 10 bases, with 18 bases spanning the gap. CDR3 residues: CASRSSGDYGKLFF. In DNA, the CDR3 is TGTGCCAGCAGATCAAGTGGGGACTATGGAAAACTGTTTTTT.

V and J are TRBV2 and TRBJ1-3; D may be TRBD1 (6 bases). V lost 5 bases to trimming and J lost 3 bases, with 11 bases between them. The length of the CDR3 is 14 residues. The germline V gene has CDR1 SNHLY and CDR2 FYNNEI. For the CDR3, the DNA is TGTGCCAGCAGTTTGCAGGGGAATGGAAACACCATATATTTT. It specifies CASSLQGNGNTIYF.

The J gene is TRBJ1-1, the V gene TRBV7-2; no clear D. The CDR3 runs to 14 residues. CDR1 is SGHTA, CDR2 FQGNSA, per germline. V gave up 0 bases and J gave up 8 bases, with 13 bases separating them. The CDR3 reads CASSLAREAGEAFF. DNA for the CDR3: TGTGCCAGCAGCTTAGCGAGGGAGGCGGGGGAAGCTTTCTTT.

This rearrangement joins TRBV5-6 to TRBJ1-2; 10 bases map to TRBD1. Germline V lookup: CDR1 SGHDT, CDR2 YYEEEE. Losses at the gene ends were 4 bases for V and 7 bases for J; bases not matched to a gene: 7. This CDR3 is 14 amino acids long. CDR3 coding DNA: TGTGCCAGCAGCCCCTCGGGACAGGGGCTTGGCTACACCTTC. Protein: CASSPSGQGLGYTF.